This TCR beta chain was sequenced in a study of blood T cell repertoires in COVID-19. On the study more broadly: Acute and convalescent COVID-19 specimens originated in the United States, Italy and Spain. In each case, the material was cDNA or gDNA derived from T cells, B-cell-depleted T cells, or PBMCs.

The CDR3 has 14 amino acids. From germline, CDR1 is KGHSH and CDR2 LQKENI. V was shortened by 7 bases and J by 6 bases, with 19 bases between the two germline ends. Original methodology: From reference gene primer amplification, estimates of nucleated cell counts were derived. TCRdb's table, derived via immunoSEQ multiplex PCR, lists solely in-frame clones and lacks some. V and J calls plus clone size are reproduced from that table; the DNA served to infer D and trimming. This sample carries about 86,000 clones, roughly 83% of them seen once, and the ten largest clones take 30% to 35%. The clonotype was recovered from an elderly woman with active or convalescent COVID-19. Material: peripheral blood. The gene calls are TRBV18 and TRBJ2-7; TRBD2 is a possible D gene (6 bases). The CDR3 is CASLSSGGFGEQYF. The CDR3 DNA reads TGTGCCAGCTTATCCTCCGGAGGGTTTGGCGAGCAGTACTTC.